The 4 T cell receptor beta chains in this list originate from one sample, sequenced in a study of T cell responses to AZD1222 COVID-19 vaccine. The protocol was immunoSEQ multiplex PCR, while the TCRdb copy is restricted to in-frame clones and leaves out a portion. The top ten clones hold 1% to 1.5% of a sample with about 210,000 clones, roughly 92% of them seen once. The sample here was peripheral blood, taken on day 0 of AZD1222 vaccination. The origin of the receptors is an adult in good health.

V and J are TRBV24-1 and TRBJ1-3, with D maybe TRBD1 (5 bases). CDR3 length: 16 amino acids. V was trimmed by 4 bases and J by 1 base, leaving 13 bases between them. Germline loops: CDR1 KGHDR, CDR2 SFDVKD. The CDR3 region has the DNA TGTGCCACCAGTGACCCCGACAGTGAATCTGGAAACACCATATATTTT. Its protein product is CATSDPDSESGNTIYF.

This clone was observed a single time. The chain employs TRBV19 and TRBJ2-7, with TRBD1 matching 9 bases. There are 12 residues in the CDR3. V lost 5 bases, J lost 9 bases, and 5 bases stayed unmatched. Per germline, CDR1 LNHDA and CDR2 SQIVND (reference sequence). CDR3 sequence: CASSQGQGGQYF. CDR3 nucleotides: TGTGCCAGTAGTCAGGGACAGGGCGGGCAGTACTTC. The full variable domain, with the rest looked up from reference TRBV19 and TRBJ2-7, is DGGITQSPKYLFRKEGQNVTLSCEQNLNHDAMYWYRQDPGQGLRLIYYSQIVNDFQKGDIAEGYSVSREKKESFPLTVTSAQKNPTAFYLCASSQGQGGQYFGPGTRLTVT.

The table lists this clone with a few counts. The J gene is TRBJ2-2, the V gene TRBV5-8; 9 bases map to TRBD1. Per the germline V gene, CDR1 is SGHTS and CDR2 is YDEGEE. This CDR3 contains 17 residues. V was pared by 6 bases and J by 2 bases, with 11 bases of the junction left unmatched. CDR3 coding DNA: TGTGCCAGCACCCTCCGCCCGGGACAGGGTAACACCGGGGAGCTGTTTTTT. Its translation is CASTLRPGQGNTGELFF.

CDR3 sequence: CASMPSGERSEAFF. The CDR3 DNA sequence: TGTGCCAGCATGCCGTCGGGGGAAAGGTCTGAAGCTTTCTTT. This chain uses TRBV3-1 (or the pseudogene TRBV3-2) with TRBJ1-1, with a weak D call TRBD1 (5 bases). This CDR3 contains 14 residues. In germline, CDR1 is LGHDT, CDR2 YNNKEL (reference sequence). With 7 bases removed from V and 6 bases from J, the gap between germline ends came to 18 bases.